The text below deals with one T cell receptor beta chain. What it recognizes is unknown. The data are from a study of T-cell reconstitution after alpha-beta-depleted transplantation in children. Germline assignment: CDR1 DFQATT and CDR2 SNEGSKA (reference sequence). The CDR3 is 14 residues long. Study observations and caveats: The high TCRbeta diversity at day 60 in some patients came from surviving recipient T cells and thymic progenitors.

This sample's TCRbeta library carried unique molecular identifier barcodes. MiXCR, applied by TCRdb to the PCR reads, yields one record per CDR3 protein. The sample carries around 490,000 distinct CDR3 sequences, about 10% recorded once. This TCR came from a female patient between 2 and 15 years old who had a stem cell transplant for aplastic anemia, so the T cells may come from the graft donor. The material sequenced was PBMCs, mostly from graft donor cells, taken 180 days after TCRalphabeta/CD19-depleted stem cell transplant. J is TRBJ1-5 and V is TRBV20-1; 8 bases map to TRBD1. The CDR3 loop reads CSVRTPGGRQPQHF. Written as DNA, the CDR3 is TGCAGCGTCCGAACCCCAGGGGGCAGACAGCCCCAGCATTTT.